This T cell receptor beta chain is drawn from a study of human T cells and chemical hapten exposure. The CDR3 extends over 14 amino acids. The germline CDR1 and CDR2 sequences are SQVTM and ANQGSEA. V was pared by 6 bases and J by 5 bases, with 18 bases between. Library preparation tagged each individual cDNA molecule with a unique molecular identifier. TCRdb passed the RACE reads through MiXCR, listing each CDR3 protein once. The repertoire consists of some 64,000 distinct CDR3 sequences, with 8% to 13% occurring once and the leading ten covering roughly 2.3%. Documented time point: patch test 3, about 24 weeks after DPC sensitization. Treatment meaning: therapeutic diphenylcyclopropenone sensitization with weekly scalp DPC. The table lists this clonotype with many counts.

The chain combines TRBV29-1 with TRBJ2-3; D remains ambiguous. The sample here was whole blood, taken in connection with sensitization to the hapten diphenylcyclopropenone (DPC). The receptor was isolated from a woman aged 30 to 39 with alopecia areata. Some clones in this sample may be carry-over from other donors' samples. The CDR3 DNA follows: TGCAGCGTCGATTGGACCACCCAAGGAGATACGCAGTATTTT. Translating gives CSVDWTTQGDTQYF.